Presented here are 12 T cell receptor beta chains from one specimen sequenced in a study of OX40 agonist ivuxolimab in advanced cancers. Some clones are missing from TCRdb's copy, which holds only in-frame ones; the method was immunoSEQ multiplex PCR. The table shows around 84,000 clones, with over 80% occurring only once. Sequences were derived from CD4+ or CD8+ T cells sorted from blood, sampled in a trial of the OX40 agonist ivuxolimab. The origin of the receptors is an adult with an advanced solid tumor such as melanoma, head and neck, liver or kidney cancer.

The chain employs TRBV10-1 and TRBJ1-5; the D is unclear. This CDR3 contains 15 residues. Trimming took off 0 bases at V and 2 bases at J, with 8 bases between the two ends. The germline V gene has CDR1 WNHNN and CDR2 SYGVQD (reference sequence). The CDR3 DNA follows: TGCGCCAGCAGTGAGTCGGGAGGGCGCAATCAGCCCCAGCATTTT. This gives the protein CASSESGGRNQPQHF.

The chain is built from TRBV7-2 and TRBJ1-2; 7 positions match TRBD1. The germline V gene encodes CDR1 SGHTA and CDR2 FQGNSA. V lost 4 bases and J lost 8; bases outside the gene matches: 13. The CDR3 is made up of 15 amino acids. The CDR3 here is CASSSQTGVTRGYTF. The CDR3 DNA follows: TGTGCCAGCAGCTCCCAAACAGGGGTGACGAGGGGCTACACCTTC.

This chain connects TRBV6-5 to TRBJ2-2, with 9 bases aligning to TRBD2. The CDR3 is 15 residues long. With 6 bases clipped from V and 6 bases from J, the junction kept 8 bases outside the gene matches. Looked up from germline, CDR1 is MNHEY and CDR2 is SVGAGI. The CDR3 DNA follows: TGTGCCAGCAGGGAGGGGACTAGCAGCGCCGGGGAGCTGTTTTTT. Residues: CASREGTSSAGELFF.

This clone was found once. The V and J genes are TRBV9 and TRBJ2-2, with 12 nucleotides matching TRBD2. Germline loops: CDR1 SGDLS, CDR2 YYNGEE. This CDR3 is built from 17 residues. With 0 bases clipped from V and 2 bases from J, the junction kept 2 bases outside the gene matches. CDR3 in DNA: TGTGCCAGCAGCGTAGGACTAGCGGGAGCTAACACCGGGGAGCTGTTTTTT. Protein: CASSVGLAGANTGELFF.

The gene calls are TRBV27 and TRBJ1-3; 9 bases line up with TRBD1. Germline-derived CDR1 and CDR2 are MNHEY and SMNVEV (reference sequence). The CDR3 covers 16 residues. V shed 0 bases, J shed 4 bases, and the junction held 4 bases outside the gene matches. The CDR3 DNA sequence: TGTGCCAGCAGTTTATCGCCAGGGACAGGGGGAAACACCATATATTTT. Encoded protein: CASSLSPGTGGNTIYF.

The chain has TRBV5-1 and TRBJ2-1, with D possibly being TRBD2 (5 bases). The CDR3 contains 17 residues. From germline, CDR1 is SGHRS and CDR2 YFSETQ. The V and J ends lost 6 bases and 0 bases respectively, with 19 bases between them. CDR3 DNA: TGCGCCAGCACCAAATCCTGGACGGGGAGCTCCTACAATGAGCAGTTCTTC. Encoded protein: CASTKSWTGSSYNEQFF.

The V call is TRBV11-2, the J call TRBJ1-4, with D unclear. The CDR3 covers 15 residues. Germline CDR1 SGHAT, CDR2 FQNNGV. The V end was cut by 2 bases, the J end by 3 bases, with 10 bases between. The DNA for the CDR3 is TGTGCCAGCAGCTTATTCAGACATCCTAATGAAAAACTGTTTTTT. Translating gives CASSLFRHPNEKLFF. The full variable domain, with the rest looked up from reference TRBV11-2 and TRBJ1-4, is EAGVAQSPRYKIIEKRQSVAFWCNPISGHATLYWYQQILGQGPKLLIQFQNNGVVDDSQLPKDRFSAERLKGVDSTLKIQPAKLEDSAVYLCASSLFRHPNEKLFFGSGTQLSVL.

The chain is built from TRBV5-4 and TRBJ2-4; 9 nucleotides match TRBD2. The CDR3 runs 16 residues. V trimming: 0 bases; J trimming: 0 bases; junction bases outside the gene matches: 1. Germline CDR1 reads SGHNT; CDR2 reads YYREEE (reference sequence). The CDR3 protein is CASSLALAGAKNIQYF. CDR3 bases: TGTGCCAGCAGCTTGGCACTAGCGGGAGCCAAAAACATTCAGTACTTC. Using reference TRBV5-4 and TRBJ2-4 for the parts outside the CDR3, the full variable domain is ETGVTQSPTHLIKTRGQQVTLRCSSQSGHNTVSWYQQALGQGPQFIFQYYREEENGRGNFPPRFSGLQFPNYSSELNVNALELDDSALYLCASSLALAGAKNIQYFGAGTRLSVL.

The rearrangement joins TRBV4-1 to TRBJ1-1; TRBD1 matches at 7 bases. V lost 4 bases, J lost 0 bases, and 11 bases stayed unmatched. The CDR3 runs 17 residues. Germline loops: CDR1 MGHRA, CDR2 YSYEKL. The CDR3 is CASSPGQVGKMNTEAFF. The CDR3 nucleotides are TGCGCCAGCAGCCCTGGACAGGTGGGAAAAATGAACACTGAAGCTTTCTTT.

The V gene is TRBV7-3, the J gene TRBJ2-1, with D unresolved. CDR3 length: 15 residues. The ends were cut back, 3 bases at V and 0 bases at J, with 9 bases in the middle. The germline CDR1 and CDR2 sequences are SGHTA and FQGTGA. The CDR3 here is CASSFRMASYNEQFF. In DNA, the CDR3 is TGTGCCAGCAGCTTCCGAATGGCCTCCTACAATGAGCAGTTCTTC.

For this clone: Germline and junction disagree at one end, which may indicate a read error. The genes are TRBV4-1 and TRBJ2-1; the match to TRBD2 covers 12 bases. The CDR3 loop spans 17 amino acids. Germline V gene sequence: CDR1 MGHRA, CDR2 YSYEKL. The CDR3 DNA sequence: TGCGCCAGCAGCCAACTCAGGACTAGCGGGACCTACGATGAGCAGTTCTTC. Its protein product is CASSQLRTSGTYDEQFF.

The CDR3 is CASSLRQGEFQPQHF. The CDR3 DNA is TGTGCCAGCAGCTTGAGACAGGGGGAGTTTCAGCCCCAGCATTTT. The chain links TRBV5-6 to TRBJ1-5, with 9 bases lining up with TRBD1. The V and J ends lost 1 base and 6 bases, in that order; junction bases with no gene match: 5. Germline V gives CDR1 SGHDT, CDR2 YYEEEE. CDR3 size: 15 residues. Using reference TRBV5-6 and TRBJ1-5 for the parts outside the CDR3, the full variable domain is DAGVTQSPTHLIKTRGQQVTLRCSPKSGHDTVSWYQQALGQGPQFIFQYYEEEERQRGNFPDRFSGHQFPNYSSELNVNALLLGDSALYLCASSLRQGEFQPQHFGDGTRLSIL.